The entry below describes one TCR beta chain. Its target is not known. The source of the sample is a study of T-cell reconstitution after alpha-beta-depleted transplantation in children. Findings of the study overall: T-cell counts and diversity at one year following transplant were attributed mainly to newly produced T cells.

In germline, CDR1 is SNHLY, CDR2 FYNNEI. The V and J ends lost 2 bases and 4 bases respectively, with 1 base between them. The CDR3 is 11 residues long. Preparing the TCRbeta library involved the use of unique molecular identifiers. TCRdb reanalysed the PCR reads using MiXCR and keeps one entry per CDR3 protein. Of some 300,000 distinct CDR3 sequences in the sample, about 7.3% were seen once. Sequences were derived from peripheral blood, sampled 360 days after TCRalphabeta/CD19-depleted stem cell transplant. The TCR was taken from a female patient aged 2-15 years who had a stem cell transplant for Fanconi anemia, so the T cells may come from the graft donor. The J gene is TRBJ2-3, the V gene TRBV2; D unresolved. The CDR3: CASSESDTQYF. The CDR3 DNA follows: TGTGCCAGCAGTGAATCAGATACGCAGTATTTT.